This T cell receptor (beta chain) was recovered during a study of T cell responses to AZD1222 COVID-19 vaccine (dated by TCRdb to 2020 to 2023). Regarding the research as a whole: AZD1222 recipients with second doses at about 4 weeks or about 12 weeks were pooled, because spike-specific TCR depth and breadth did not differ between schedules. TCR sequencing was performed for 230 to 250 trial participants, of whom roughly 200 were given two doses of AZD1222 and approximately 25 were given two doses of MenACWY control vaccine. Trial participants were enrolled by age into subgroups of 18-55, 56-69 and 70-plus years, and around 150, 28 and 57 TCR-sequenced participants, respectively, were included in these subgroups.

The CDR3 regions of human TCRbeta chains were subjected to immunosequencing. The paper's data handling went like this. TCRs in the repertoires were matched against a reference library of SARS-CoV-2-specific TCRs that had been generated with the MIRA antigen-specificity platform. Breadth was defined as the fraction of unique TCRs that were SARS-CoV-2-associated. Depth was defined as the fraction of total T cells that were SARS-CoV-2-associated. Using the MIRA data, each spike-specific TCR was mapped to the spike region that the TCR reacts to and placed in a CD4 or CD8 class. Log10-transformed breadth and depth values were compared by one-way ANOVA with Sidak's multiple comparisons tests. In its TCRdb copy, this immuneACCESS table keeps in-frame sequences only and misses some clones. Where compared with another copy, unresolved V genes explain less than half of these, and the others have no known cause. The V and J calls and the clone size are those of that table, but D and trimming were determined from the DNA. This sample has over 100,000 clones in its table, and approximately 84% of those were observed once. Of the sample, roughly 9% falls within the top ten clones.

Summary of the overall study and its limitations: After two AZD1222 doses, spike-specific TCR breadth and depth were significantly higher than at day 0 and than in MenACWY recipients. The vaccine-associated CD4 TCRs covered the entire spike protein, and the dominant responses fell in regions 160-218 and 743-854. Because no samples from the day 14 peak response were available, repertoires could be characterized only after the peak T cell response. Reportedly, almost half of the unique spike-specific TCRs recognized epitopes lying outside the regions that are mutated in the B.1.351 and B.1.1.7 variants. In the small 56-69-year group, the increase in depth fell short of significance, most likely because of low power. Only 5 to 7 AZD1222 recipients were SARS-CoV-2 seropositive at baseline, limiting conclusions about previously exposed vaccinees. Most participants were white British and females outnumbered males, and the authors suggested that clonal diversity may have been underestimated.

Interpreted using the paper, the time point label stands for: baseline before first vaccination. Vaccinee samples were obtained from the UK trials COV001 and COV002, which included a single-blind randomized controlled phase 2/3 trial of AZD1222 (ChAdOx1 nCoV-19) in healthy adults. For TCRbeta chain sequencing, PBMC samples were collected from trial participants at day 0 and at day 28 after the second dose. Turning to this clone: Its recognized antigen is unknown. Per-base quality was not reported, and no clone a single base away is much larger than it.

The receptor's source is an adult in good health. Sequenced here: peripheral blood, sampled on day 0 of AZD1222 vaccination.

The CDR3 region has the sequence CASSTWDPIDTQYF. The sequenced DNA: TGTGCCAGCAGTACGTGGGATCCCATAGATACGCAGTATTTT. This sequence uses TRBV27 and TRBJ2-3; the D gene cannot be resolved reliably. Including the terminal cysteine and phenylalanine, the CDR3 comprises 14 residues. Only the CDR3 part of the read is kept: 42 bases, read in frame from the first base. For CDR1 and CDR2, the germline V gene (reference sequence) lists MNHEY and SMNVEV. V lost 5 bases and J lost 5 bases; the stretch between them is 14 bases long.